These 26 T cell receptor beta chains were sequenced from one sample in a study of blood T cell repertoires in COVID-19. TCRdb's copy holds only in-frame clones and misses some; the assay was immunoSEQ multiplex PCR. The sample consists of roughly 250,000 clones, about 87% of them appearing once. Sequencing was performed on PBMCs or T cells enriched from blood (not recorded which). These receptors came from a woman aged 40 to 49 with acute COVID-19.

The chain carries TRBV29-1 and TRBJ1-1, with 10 bases lining up with TRBD1. The CDR3 is 13 amino acids. CDR1 and CDR2 from the germline V gene are SQVTM and ANQGSEA. V lost 6 bases to trimming and J lost 4 bases; unmatched junction nucleotides: 5. In DNA, the CDR3 is TGCAGCGTCCGACAGGGGGCGGGCACTGAAGCTTTCTTT. Translated, it gives CSVRQGAGTEAFF.

The chain employs TRBV6-1 and TRBJ2-5; TRBD2 matches 8 bases. Germline values: CDR1 MNHNS, CDR2 SASEGT. Unmatched junction bases numbered 3, after V lost 4 bases and J lost 5 bases. The CDR3 extends over 13 amino acids. The CDR3 loop is CASSAAGEETQYF. The CDR3 DNA follows: TGTGCCAGCAGTGCAGCGGGAGAGGAGACCCAGTACTTC.

V usage is TRBV10-3 and J usage is TRBJ2-3; 10 positions match TRBD2. V shed 2 bases and J 0 bases; nucleotides not matched to a gene: 8. The germline CDR1 and CDR2 sequences are ENHRY and SYGVKD. There are 18 residues in the CDR3. Here the CDR3 reads CAISERLAGETSTDTQYF. The CDR3 nucleotides read TGTGCCATCAGTGAGCGGCTAGCGGGAGAGACTAGCACAGATACGCAGTATTTT.

This sequence joins TRBV6-2 or TRBV6-3 and TRBJ2-2; 7 bases are a match to TRBD2. Trimming removed 2 bases from V and 11 bases from J; junction bases left unmatched: 5. From germline, CDR1 is MNHEY and CDR2 SVGEGT. The CDR3 sequence is 13 residues long. CDR3 DNA sequence: TGTGCCAGCAGTTACCGGGGGGTTCTCGAGCTGTTTTTT. It codes for CASSYRGVLELFF.

The chain recombines TRBV28 with TRBJ1-4; tentative D call: TRBD1 (6 bases). CDR1 and CDR2 from the germline V gene are MDHEN and SYDVKM. V was trimmed by 7 bases and J by 8 bases, leaving 26 bases between them. CDR3 length: 17 amino acids. CDR3: CASTPQSVQGSGEKLFF. The CDR3 DNA follows: TGTGCCAGCACCCCCCAGTCGGTTCAGGGGTCTGGGGAAAAACTGTTTTTT.

This rearrangement joins TRBV28 to TRBJ1-4, with D hard to call. This CDR3 is 14 amino acids long. Germline V gives CDR1 MDHEN, CDR2 SYDVKM. Between the trimmed V and J ends, which lost 8 bases and 8 bases, there was a span of 18 bases. For the CDR3, the DNA is TGTGCCAGCGCGGGCGGCGGGGTAGAGGAAAAACTGTTTTTT. This gives the protein CASAGGGVEEKLFF.

The chain employs TRBV27 and TRBJ1-1; 7 bases fit TRBD1. J was trimmed by 0 bases and V by 10 bases; bases with no gene match: 5. Germline CDR1 reads MNHEY; CDR2 reads SMNVEV (reference sequence). This CDR3 spans 13 amino acids. The CDR3 sequence: CAKRTGMNTEAFF. The CDR3, as DNA: TGTGCCAAGAGGACAGGCATGAACACTGAAGCTTTCTTT.

The chain has TRBV2 and TRBJ2-5; TRBD2 is a possible D gene (6 bases). Trimming removed 3 bases from V and 5 bases from J, with 13 bases in between. Germline loops: CDR1 SNHLY, CDR2 FYNNEI. The CDR3 is 14 amino acids. The CDR3 sequence: CASSDVGRGETQYF. CDR3 sequence (DNA): TGTGCCAGCAGTGATGTCGGGAGAGGGGAGACCCAGTACTTC.

CDR3 coding DNA: TGCAGCGTTGAAAAGGGGCATGGGTACGAGCAGTACTTC. Amino acids: CSVEKGHGYEQYF. The chain uses TRBV29-1 and TRBJ2-7, with TRBD1 as a possible D gene (5 bases). Trimming cost V 2 bases and J 4 bases, with 12 bases left between them. CDR1 SQVTM and CDR2 ANQGSEA come from the germline V gene. The CDR3 contains 13 residues.

This chain joins TRBV6-6 and TRBJ1-1; D perhaps matches TRBD1 (6 bases). The ends were cut back, 5 bases at V and 1 base at J, with 11 bases in the middle. This CDR3 comprises 14 residues. The germline gives CDR1 MNHNY, CDR2 SVGAGI (reference sequence). The CDR3 DNA is TGTGCCAGCAGTGCACCGGGACAGAACACTGAAGCTTTCTTT. This encodes CASSAPGQNTEAFF.

This clone was detected a few times. V usage is TRBV12-3 or TRBV12-4 and J usage is TRBJ1-2; no definite D call. The CDR3 is made up of 13 amino acids. V was cut by 6 bases and J by 1 base, with 9 bases left in between. CDR3 bases: TGTGCCAGCAGGACTACAGTTAACTATGGCTACACCTTC. Protein product: CASRTTVNYGYTF.

This clone occurred a few times. J is TRBJ1-1 and V is TRBV7-2; D gene ambiguous. From germline, CDR1 is SGHTA and CDR2 FQGNSA. V was cut by 1 base and J by 1 base, with 7 bases left in between. The CDR3 has 14 amino acids. CDR3 sequence reads: CASSLGQSNTEAFF. The CDR3 DNA follows: TGTGCCAGCAGCTTAGGACAATCGAACACTGAAGCTTTCTTT.

The rearrangement joins TRBV5-5 to TRBJ1-4, with 8 bases aligning to TRBD1. This CDR3 is built from 17 residues. The V segment lost 2 bases and the J segment 3 bases; nucleotides outside the gene matches: 9. Germline CDR1 SGHKS, CDR2 YYEKEE (reference sequence). The CDR3 spells CASSFVPGQVSNEKLFF. The CDR3 coding sequence is TGTGCCAGCAGCTTCGTCCCGGGACAGGTTTCTAATGAAAAACTGTTTTTT.

The rearrangement uses TRBV6-1 and TRBJ2-2; 8 bases are a match to TRBD1. CDR3 length: 15 residues. V lost 3 bases to trimming and J lost 6 bases; unmatched junction nucleotides: 6. CDR1 and CDR2 from the germline V gene are MNHNS and SASEGT. The CDR3 DNA sequence: TGTGCCAGCAGTGACAGGGGGCTTTTGCCCGGGGAGCTGTTTTTT. This translates into CASSDRGLLPGELFF.

This clone came up once. This chain connects TRBV19 to TRBJ1-5; TRBD1 aligns across 8 bases. The V gene end was trimmed by 0 bases and the J gene end by 4 bases; junction bases not matched to a gene: 2. Germline-derived CDR1 and CDR2 are LNHDA and SQIVND (reference sequence). The CDR3 extends over 15 amino acids. The CDR3 region has the DNA TGTGCCAGTAGTATAGAAAACAGGGGGAATCAGCCCCAGCATTTT. It translates to CASSIENRGNQPQHF.

This chain links TRBV5-1 with TRBJ2-5, with 10 bases aligning to TRBD2. The length of the CDR3 is 17 residues. Germline V gives CDR1 SGHRS, CDR2 YFSETQ. V gave up 1 base and J gave up 3 bases; unmatched junction bases: 9. CDR3 in amino acids: CASSLRASGRWEETQYF. The CDR3, as DNA: TGCGCCAGCAGCTTGAGGGCTAGCGGGAGATGGGAAGAGACCCAGTACTTC.

This chain connects TRBV7-9 to TRBJ2-1, with TRBD2 identical over 11 bases. V dropped 1 base and J dropped 6; count of bases not matched to a gene: 8. The CDR3 consists of 17 residues. Per the germline V gene, CDR1 is SEHNR and CDR2 is FQNEAQ (reference sequence). Here the CDR3 reads CASSLDLLLAGGNEQFF. CDR3 sequence (DNA): TGTGCCAGCAGCTTAGATTTGTTGCTAGCGGGAGGCAATGAGCAGTTCTTC.

The chain couples TRBV3-1 (or the pseudogene TRBV3-2) to TRBJ2-7; 11 bases are shared with TRBD2. V dropped 0 bases and J dropped 4; count of bases not matched to a gene: 14. This CDR3 comprises 19 residues. Germline values: CDR1 LGHDT, CDR2 YNNKEL (reference sequence). The CDR3, as DNA: TGTGCCAGCAGCCAAGATGGAATAGCGGGAGGGCCCCATCTATACGAGCAGTACGTC. Encoded protein: CASSQDGIAGGPHLYEQYV.

The CDR3 sequence is CAGGTSLTHEQFF. The CDR3 bases are TGCGCCGGAGGGACTAGCCTCACTCATGAGCAGTTCTTC. The V gene is TRBV10-2, the J gene TRBJ2-1, with TRBD2 matching 9 bases. This CDR3 has 13 residues. CDR1 is WSHSY and CDR2 is SAAADI in the germline V gene. With 11 bases clipped from V and 8 bases from J, the junction kept 10 bases outside the gene matches.

The V call is TRBV3-1 (or the pseudogene TRBV3-2), the J call TRBJ2-1; D is perhaps TRBD2 (5 bases). CDR1 and CDR2 from the germline V gene are LGHDT and YNNKEL (reference sequence). The CDR3 extends over 15 amino acids. Trimming stripped 1 base from V and 0 bases from J, with 7 bases between. The chain's CDR3 is CASSQAGSSYNEQFF. DNA of the CDR3: TGTGCCAGCAGCCAAGCGGGAAGCTCCTACAATGAGCAGTTCTTC.

This chain uses TRBV9 with TRBJ1-1; D is ambiguous. The CDR3 is 15 residues long. The V end was cut by 3 bases, the J end by 3 bases, with 15 bases between. Germline loops: CDR1 SGDLS, CDR2 YYNGEE. The DNA for the CDR3 is TGTGCCAGCAGCGGAGGGTCTCTAAAGGACACTGAAGCTTTCTTT. Its translation is CASSGGSLKDTEAFF.

As concerns this clone: Relative to the germline gene, one junction end is altered; a read error may explain this. The CDR3 DNA reads as TGTGCCAGCAGCGCCCCTGTCGGGACAGAACGTCGCTTCTTC. The encoded protein is CASSAPVGTERRFF. The V call is TRBV3-1 (or the pseudogene TRBV3-2), the J call TRBJ1-2, with TRBD1 identical over 7 bases. Germline values: CDR1 LGHDT, CDR2 YNNKEL (reference sequence). CDR3 length equals 14 residues.

The CDR3 nucleotides read TGTGCCAGTAGTATGGCTGGGGGCCGAGCTGAAGCTTTCTTT. Amino acids: CASSMAGGRAEAFF. The chain recombines TRBV19 with TRBJ1-1, with TRBD1 as a possible D gene (6 bases). The germline V and J ends were trimmed by 3 bases and 6 bases, with 14 bases remaining between them. The CDR3 has 14 residues. In germline, CDR1 is LNHDA, CDR2 SQIVND (reference sequence).

The chain couples TRBV15 to TRBJ2-3; 15 bases are a match to TRBD2. The CDR3 extends over 18 amino acids. The germline CDR1 and CDR2 sequences are LNHNV and YYDKDF (reference sequence). The junction had 3 bases not matched to a gene; V was cut back by 2 bases and J by 0 bases. The CDR3 bases are TGTGCCACCAGCAGACTTGGGACTAGCGGGGGGAGCACAGATACGCAGTATTTT. Translating gives CATSRLGTSGGSTDTQYF.

V gene TRBV12-3 or TRBV12-4 combines with J gene TRBJ1-4, with 8 bases aligning to TRBD1. The junction had 7 bases not matched to a gene; V was cut back by 8 bases and J by 8 bases. The CDR3 is 13 amino acids. CDR3 loop: CASLRQGQEKLFF. CDR3 nucleotide sequence: TGTGCCAGCCTTCGACAGGGGCAGGAAAAACTGTTTTTT.

A few counts support this clone. The V and J genes are TRBV7-6 and TRBJ2-7; no clear D. Trimming removed 2 bases from V and 0 bases from J, with 11 bases in between. The germline V gene encodes CDR1 SGHVS and CDR2 FNYEAQ. The CDR3 is 15 residues long. CDR3 nucleotide sequence: TGTGCCAGCAGCTTAACAGAGACACCCTCCTACGAGCAGTACTTC. Translating gives CASSLTETPSYEQYF.